A selection of T cell receptor beta chains follows, all from one sample in a study of blood T cell repertoires in COVID-19. Libraries were prepared by immunoSEQ multiplex PCR; TCRdb keeps only in-frame clonotypes and omits some of them. The sample yields some 91,000 clones, approximately 90% seen once. The sample taken for sequencing was peripheral blood. The source of these receptors is a man aged 55 to 70 with acute or convalescent COVID-19. CDR3s include the opening cysteine and the closing phenylalanine or tryptophan. Fields, in order: J gene, D gene, clone size, V gene, CDR3 protein, CDR3 DNA. The D gene is left open where the match is weak. Clone size is given for some rows only: seen once, a few or many times, or a class if the clone is expanded.

J: TRBJ1-3; D: NA; size: once; V: TRBV12-3/TRBV12-4; CDR3: CASSLRNTIYF; DNA: TGTGCCAGCAGTTTGAGGAACACCATATATTTT
J: TRBJ1-2; D: NA; size: NA; V: TRBV3-1/TRBV3-2; CDR3: CASSNRPGSTGYTF; DNA: TGTGCCAGCAGCAACCGACCCGGGAGTACTGGCTACACCTTC
J: TRBJ1-2; D: NA; size: NA; V: TRBV7-2; CDR3: CASSYYTTNYGYTF; DNA: TGTGCCAGCAGCTACTACACAACTAACTATGGCTACACCTTC
J: TRBJ1-1; D: NA; size: once; V: TRBV18; CDR3: CASSPPAGETEAFF; DNA: TGTGCCAGCTCACCACCGGCAGGCGAAACTGAAGCTTTCTTT
J: TRBJ1-4; D: NA; size: NA; V: TRBV2; CDR3: CASNRDNQEKLFF; DNA: TGTGCCAGCAATAGGGACAACCAAGAAAAACTGTTTTTT
J: TRBJ2-3; D: TRBD2; size: NA; V: TRBV4-1; CDR3: CASSQGTSGADTQYF; DNA: TGCGCCAGCAGCCAAGGGACTAGCGGGGCGGATACGCAGTATTTT
J: TRBJ1-1; D: NA; size: NA; V: TRBV12-3/TRBV12-4; CDR3: CASSLRQNEAFF; DNA: TGTGCCAGCAGTTTACGACAGAATGAAGCTTTCTTT
J: TRBJ1-1; D: TRBD1; size: NA; V: TRBV5-1; CDR3: CASSITGGFLNTEAFF; DNA: TGCGCCAGCAGCATTACAGGGGGTTTCCTGAACACTGAAGCTTTCTTT
J: TRBJ2-2; D: NA; size: NA; V: TRBV29-1; CDR3: CSVVSGVQATGELFF; DNA: TGCAGCGTTGTTAGTGGGGTACAGGCCACCGGGGAGCTGTTTTTT
J: TRBJ1-2; D: TRBD1; size: NA; V: TRBV4-2; CDR3: CASSQDWSGTGNNYGYTF; DNA: TGTGCCAGCAGCCAAGATTGGTCCGGGACAGGGAATAACTATGGCTACACCTTC
J: TRBJ1-3; D: NA; size: NA; V: TRBV6-1; CDR3: CASSELISPPGNTIYF; DNA: TGTGCCAGCAGTGAACTTATCTCTCCTCCTGGAAACACCATATATTTT
J: TRBJ1-1; D: NA; size: NA; V: TRBV4-2; CDR3: CASSQEVGGLTEAFF; DNA: TGTGCCAGCAGCCAAGAGGTCGGAGGTCTTACTGAAGCTTTCTTT
J: TRBJ2-7; D: NA; size: NA; V: TRBV7-8; CDR3: CASSFLMTAEQYF; DNA: TGTGCCAGCAGCTTTCTGATGACAGCCGAGCAGTACTTC
J: TRBJ1-1; D: NA; size: NA; V: TRBV29-1; CDR3: CSVRDVTREAFF; DNA: TGCAGCGTGCGGGACGTCACCCGTGAAGCTTTCTTT
J: TRBJ1-1; D: TRBD1; size: NA; V: TRBV4-1; CDR3: CASSHRPDRVNTEAFF; DNA: TGCGCCAGCAGCCACCGTCCTGACAGGGTGAACACTGAAGCTTTCTTT
J: TRBJ2-2; D: TRBD2; size: NA; V: TRBV7-9; CDR3: CASNRRGGQLFF; DNA: TGTGCCAGCAACCGGCGGGGGGGGCAGCTGTTTTTT
J: TRBJ1-1; D: NA; size: NA; V: TRBV19; CDR3: CASSYGGDMNTEAFF; DNA: TGTGCCAGTAGTTACGGGGGGGACATGAACACTGAAGCTTTCTTT
J: TRBJ1-3; D: TRBD1; size: NA; V: TRBV5-1; CDR3: CASSLGAGGEPGNTIYF; DNA: TGCGCCAGCAGCTTGGGGGCAGGGGGCGAACCTGGAAACACCATATATTTT
J: TRBJ1-5; D: NA; size: NA; V: TRBV30; CDR3: CAWSVPGGRNQPQHF; DNA: TGTGCCTGGAGTGTACCCGGGGGTCGCAATCAGCCCCAGCATTTT
J: TRBJ1-5; D: NA; size: NA; V: TRBV6-5; CDR3: CASQESRGSNQPQHF; DNA: TGTGCCAGTCAGGAGTCCAGGGGCTCGAATCAGCCCCAGCATTTT
J: TRBJ1-2; D: NA; size: NA; V: TRBV7-2; CDR3: CASSLGHPYGYTF; DNA: TGTGCCAGCAGCTTAGGACACCCTTATGGCTACACCTTC
J: TRBJ2-3; D: TRBD2; size: NA; V: TRBV7-9; CDR3: CASSLAGTSGGTSTDTQYF; DNA: TGTGCCAGCAGCTTAGCCGGGACTAGCGGGGGCACTAGCACAGATACGCAGTATTTT
J: TRBJ1-2; D: NA; size: NA; V: TRBV25-1; CDR3: CASSDENNYGYTF; DNA: TGTGCCAGCAGTGACGAGAATAACTATGGCTACACCTTC
J: TRBJ2-6; D: TRBD1; size: NA; V: TRBV6-6; CDR3: CASGTVARGANVLTF; DNA: TGTGCCAGCGGGACAGTCGCGAGGGGGGCCAACGTCCTGACTTTC
J: TRBJ1-2; D: NA; size: NA; V: TRBV3-1/TRBV3-2; CDR3: CASSHLRQDYGYTF; DNA: TGTGCCAGCAGCCACCTAAGACAGGACTATGGCTACACCTTC
J: TRBJ1-1; D: TRBD1; size: NA; V: TRBV5-1; CDR3: CASSDTGGNTEAFF; DNA: TGCGCCAGCAGCGACACAGGGGGCAACACTGAAGCTTTCTTT
J: TRBJ2-1; D: NA; size: NA; V: TRBV5-6; CDR3: CASSPLIAVNEQFF; DNA: TGTGCCAGCAGCCCTCTAATTGCGGTCAATGAGCAGTTCTTC
J: TRBJ1-1; D: NA; size: NA; V: TRBV10-3; CDR3: CAISPRGLDTEAFF; DNA: TGTGCCATCAGCCCCCGGGGACTGGACACTGAAGCTTTCTTT